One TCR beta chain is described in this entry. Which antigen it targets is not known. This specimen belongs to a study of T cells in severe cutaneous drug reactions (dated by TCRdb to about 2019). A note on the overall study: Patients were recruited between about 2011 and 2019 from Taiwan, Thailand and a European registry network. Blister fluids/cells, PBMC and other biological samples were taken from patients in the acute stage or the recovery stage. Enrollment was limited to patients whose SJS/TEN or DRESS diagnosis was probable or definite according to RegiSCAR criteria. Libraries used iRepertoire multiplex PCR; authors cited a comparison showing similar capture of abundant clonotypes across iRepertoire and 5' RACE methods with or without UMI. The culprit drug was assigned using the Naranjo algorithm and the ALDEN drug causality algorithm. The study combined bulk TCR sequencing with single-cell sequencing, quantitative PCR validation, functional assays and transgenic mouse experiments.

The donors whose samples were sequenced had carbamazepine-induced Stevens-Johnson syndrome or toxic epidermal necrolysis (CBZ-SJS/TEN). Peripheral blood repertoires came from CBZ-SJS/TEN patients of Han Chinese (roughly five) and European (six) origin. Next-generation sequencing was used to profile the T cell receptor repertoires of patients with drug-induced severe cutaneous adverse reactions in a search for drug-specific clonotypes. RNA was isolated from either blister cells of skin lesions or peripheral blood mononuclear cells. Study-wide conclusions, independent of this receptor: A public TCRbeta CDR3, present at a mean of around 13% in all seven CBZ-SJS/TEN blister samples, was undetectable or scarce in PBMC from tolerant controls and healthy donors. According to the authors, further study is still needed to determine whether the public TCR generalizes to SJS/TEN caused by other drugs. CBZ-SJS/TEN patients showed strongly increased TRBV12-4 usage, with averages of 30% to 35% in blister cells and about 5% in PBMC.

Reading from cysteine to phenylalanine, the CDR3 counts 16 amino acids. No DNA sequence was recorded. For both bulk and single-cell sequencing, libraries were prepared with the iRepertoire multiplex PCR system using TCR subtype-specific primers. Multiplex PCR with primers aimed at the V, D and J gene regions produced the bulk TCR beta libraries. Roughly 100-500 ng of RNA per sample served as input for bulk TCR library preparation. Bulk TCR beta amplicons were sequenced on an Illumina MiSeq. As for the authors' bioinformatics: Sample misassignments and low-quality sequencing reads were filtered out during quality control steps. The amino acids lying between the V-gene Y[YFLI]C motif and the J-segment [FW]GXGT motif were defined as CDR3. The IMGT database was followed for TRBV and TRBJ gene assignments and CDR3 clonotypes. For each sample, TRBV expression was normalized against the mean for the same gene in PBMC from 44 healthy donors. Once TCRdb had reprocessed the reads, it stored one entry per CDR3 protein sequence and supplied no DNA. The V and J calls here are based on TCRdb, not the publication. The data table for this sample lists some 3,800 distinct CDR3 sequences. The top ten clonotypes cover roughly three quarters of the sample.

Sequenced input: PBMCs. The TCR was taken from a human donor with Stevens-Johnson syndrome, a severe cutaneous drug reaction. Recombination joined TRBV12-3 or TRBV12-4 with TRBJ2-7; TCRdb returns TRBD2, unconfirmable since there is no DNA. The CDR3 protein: CASGTGGSSGSGEQYF.